This T cell receptor (beta chain) was sequenced in a study of T cell repertoires in cytomegalovirus infection. This CDR3 comprises 14 residues. Germline-derived CDR1 and CDR2 are SGHTA and FQGNSA. The V segment lost 1 base and the J segment 2 bases; nucleotides outside the gene matches: 0. TCRdb reanalysed the reads using MiXCR and keeps one entry per CDR3 protein. The table has tens of thousands of distinct CDR3 sequences, around 3.4% seen once. This clonotype showed up many times. J is TRBJ1-2 and V is TRBV7-2; 8 bases match TRBD1. The sequenced material came from PBMCs. The TCR was taken from a human donor in good health (CMV status not recorded). Some clones in this sample may be carry-over from other donors' samples. The CDR3 here is CASSLGTGNYGYTF. CDR3 coding DNA: TGTGCCAGCAGCTTAGGGACAGGGAACTATGGCTACACCTTC.